A selection of T cell receptor beta chains follows, all from one sample in a study of Ad26.COV2.S vaccination and SARS-CoV-2 variants. Only in-frame clones appear in the TCRdb table, and some are missing; sequencing was by immunoSEQ multiplex PCR. The sample consists of around 340,000 clones, 75% to 90% of them appearing once. Sequenced material: peripheral blood, taken in a trial of Ad26.COV2.S vaccine versus placebo. Receptors were obtained from a person between 18 and 65 years old who received the Ad26.COV2.S COVID-19 vaccine or a placebo. Both conserved end residues are part of each CDR3. The D gene is left open where the match is weak. The listing skips clone size in some rows; elsewhere it reads once, few, many or a size class.

clone size	CDR3 length	D gene	J gene	V gene	CDR3 DNA	CDR3 protein
NA	15	NA	TRBJ2-1	TRBV28	TGTGCCAGCAGCCCCTACAGAGGCTCCTACAATGAGCAGTTCTTC	CASSPYRGSYNEQFF
NA	17	NA	TRBJ2-1	TRBV28	TGTGCCAGCAGTTTAAGACTAAGGACTCCCCCCCGGAATGAGCAGTTCTTC	CASSLRLRTPPRNEQFF
NA	13	NA	TRBJ2-2	TRBV12-3/TRBV12-4	TGTGCCAGCAGTTTAGCGGGCTCCGGGGAGCTGTTTTTT	CASSLAGSGELFF
NA	16	NA	TRBJ1-5	TRBV19	TGTGCCAGTAGAGACCCGCGACGGAAACCGAATCAGCCCCAGCATTTT	CASRDPRRKPNQPQHF
NA	16	NA	TRBJ1-1	TRBV7-2	TGTGCCAGCAGCTCTTTCGGAGCACAGGGTGGCACTGAAGCTTTCTTT	CASSSFGAQGGTEAFF
NA	16	TRBD1	TRBJ2-2	TRBV18	TGTGCCAGCTCACCTACGACAGGGGTGAACACCGGGGAGCTGTTTTTT	CASSPTTGVNTGELFF
NA	15	NA	TRBJ2-1	TRBV5-3	TGTGCCAGAAGCAAACGGATGGGGGGCCGCAATGAGCAGTTCTTC	CARSKRMGGRNEQFF
few	14	NA	TRBJ1-5	TRBV4-3	TGCGCCAGCAGCCAAGATCTTGGGAATCAGCCCCAGCATTTT	CASSQDLGNQPQHF
NA	15	TRBD1	TRBJ1-2	TRBV2	TGTGCCAGCAAAGACAGGACAGGTCGGGGCTATGGCTACACCTTC	CASKDRTGRGYGYTF
once	15	NA	TRBJ2-3	TRBV7-2	TGTGCCAGCAGCTTATGGGGCCCGAGCACAGATACGCAGTATTTT	CASSLWGPSTDTQYF
NA	14	NA	TRBJ1-2	TRBV28	TGTGCCAGCAGTTCTGTCTCCGCTAACTATGGCTACACCTTC	CASSSVSANYGYTF
few	14	NA	TRBJ2-2	TRBV3-1/TRBV3-2	TGTGCCAGCAGCCTTGGGGGGTCTGACGGGGAGCTGTTTTTT	CASSLGGSDGELFF
NA	12	NA	TRBJ1-5	TRBV6-5	TGTGCCAGCAGTACCGCCGGGGGGCGGCAGCATTTT	CASSTAGGRQHF
NA	13	TRBD1	TRBJ1-5	TRBV19	TGTGCCAGTGAGGACAGGGCGGATCAGCCCCAGCATTTT	CASEDRADQPQHF
once	16	TRBD2	TRBJ2-1	TRBV5-4	TGTGCCAGCAGCTTGGGTGGACTAGCGGCCCCAGGTGAGCAGTTCTTC	CASSLGGLAAPGEQFF
NA	20	TRBD1	TRBJ1-3	TRBV7-9	TGTGCCAGCAGCCGGGACAGGGCGAACACTGCCAGCAGCTCTGGAAACACCATATATTTT	CASSRDRANTASSSGNTIYF
NA	19	TRBD2	TRBJ2-3	TRBV11-2	TGTGCCAGCAGCTTATACGGACTAGCGGGGGACGATGTCACAGATACGCAGTATTTT	CASSLYGLAGDDVTDTQYF
NA	14	NA	TRBJ1-2	TRBV3-1/TRBV3-2	TGTGCCAGCAGCCAAGTCGCAGCCAACTATGGCTACACCTTC	CASSQVAANYGYTF
NA	14	NA	TRBJ1-6	TRBV7-9	TGTGCCAGCACGGCGAACAGTCACAATTCACCCCTCCACTTT	CASTANSHNSPLHF
NA	15	TRBD1	TRBJ1-1	TRBV28	TGTGCCAGCAGTTCTTGGACAGGGGAGAACACTGAAGCTTTCTTT	CASSSWTGENTEAFF
NA	14	TRBD1	TRBJ1-1	TRBV19	TGTGCCAGTACCCACAGGGGGCGAACGATTAAAGCTTTCTTT	CASTHRGRTIKAFF
NA	14	NA	TRBJ2-7	TRBV5-1	TGCGCCAGCAGCTCCGCGGGACGGACCTACGAGCAGTACTTC	CASSSAGRTYEQYF
NA	15	TRBD2	TRBJ2-1	TRBV3-1/TRBV3-2	TGTGCCAGCAGCCCGACTAGCGGGACCCGCAATGAGCAGTTCTTC	CASSPTSGTRNEQFF
NA	14	TRBD1	TRBJ1-1	TRBV15	TGTGCCACCAGCAGAGATGACAGGGGGCGAGAAGCTTTCTTT	CATSRDDRGREAFF
NA	16	TRBD1	TRBJ2-7	TRBV19	TGTGCCAGTAGACCCTCCCTAGGACAGGTCCCCTACGAGCAGTACTTC	CASRPSLGQVPYEQYF
once	15	NA	TRBJ1-6	TRBV7-3	TGTGCCAGCAGCTCCCGACGGGATCCTAATTCACCCCTCCACTTT	CASSSRRDPNSPLHF